These 29 T cell receptor beta chains came from one sample sequenced in a study of blood T cell repertoires in COVID-19. Some clones are missing from TCRdb's copy, which holds only in-frame ones; the method was immunoSEQ multiplex PCR. Here the sample spans 80,000 to 95,000 clones, roughly 80% being singletons. Sequences were obtained from peripheral blood. The source is a woman between 45 and 65 years old with acute or convalescent COVID-19.

The chain combines TRBV10-3 with TRBJ2-3; D is perhaps TRBD2 (5 bases). Trimming shortened V by 4 bases and J by 3 bases, and 8 bases separated the two germline ends. Germline V CDR1 and CDR2: ENHRY, SYGVKD. CDR3 length equals 13 residues. The CDR3 protein is CAISVGVTDTQYF. DNA of the CDR3: TGTGCCATCAGTGTGGGAGTTACAGATACGCAGTATTTT.

The CDR3 is CASSPLTGGVYEQFF. DNA for the CDR3: TGTGCCAGCAGCCCCCTGACAGGGGGCGTTTATGAGCAGTTCTTC. The rearrangement uses TRBV9 and TRBJ2-1, with 10 nucleotides matching TRBD1. CDR1 and CDR2 from the germline V gene are SGDLS and YYNGEE. The CDR3 is 15 residues long. V lost 4 bases, J lost 8 bases, and 9 bases stayed unmatched.

This chain uses TRBV7-2 with TRBJ1-2; no clear D gene. Between the trimmed V and J ends, which lost 4 bases and 0 bases, there was a span of 12 bases. The CDR3 consists of 15 residues. The germline V gene encodes CDR1 SGHTA and CDR2 FQGNSA. The CDR3 spells CASSSAGSANYGYTF. CDR3 in DNA: TGTGCCAGCAGCTCTGCCGGGTCCGCTAACTATGGCTACACCTTC.

The V call is TRBV6-1, the J call TRBJ1-1, with D tentatively TRBD1 (5 bases). Germline V lookup: CDR1 MNHNS, CDR2 SASEGT. The CDR3 runs 12 residues. The V end lost 7 bases, the J end lost 6 bases, and 12 bases lay between the germline ends. The CDR3 loop reads CASNLGDSEAFF. CDR3 coding DNA: TGTGCCAGCAATTTGGGGGACTCTGAAGCTTTCTTT.

The chain couples TRBV27 to TRBJ2-5; 10 nucleotides agree with TRBD1. Germline trimming cut 0 bases from V and 5 bases from J; bases unmatched to any gene: 3. The CDR3 has 15 amino acids. CDR1 is MNHEY, CDR2 SMNVEV, per germline (reference sequence). CDR3 DNA: TGTGCCAGCAGTTTATCGACAGGGGGCGGGGAGACCCAGTACTTC. It specifies CASSLSTGGGETQYF.

V and J are TRBV7-3 and TRBJ2-3; TRBD1 aligns across 10 bases. Per the germline V gene, CDR1 is SGHTA and CDR2 is FQGTGA. Trimming cost V 4 bases and J 10 bases; bases outside gene matches: 5. This CDR3 has 13 amino acids. The chain's CDR3 is CASSSTGQGAQYF. DNA of the CDR3: TGTGCCAGCAGCTCGACCGGACAGGGGGCGCAGTATTTT. Looking up the rest from reference TRBV7-3 and TRBJ2-3 gives the full variable domain: GAGVSQTPSNKVTEKGKYVELRCDPISGHTALYWYRQSLGQGPEFLIYFQGTGAADDSGLPNDRFFAVRPEGSVSTLKIQRTERGDSAVYLCASSSTGQGAQYFGPGTRLTVL.

The chain carries TRBV13 and TRBJ1-6, with 11 bases that match TRBD1. Germline V gene sequence: CDR1 PRHDT, CDR2 FYEKMQ (reference sequence). V shed 3 bases and J 8 bases; nucleotides not matched to a gene: 0. The CDR3 covers 14 residues. The CDR3 region has the DNA TGTGCCAGCAGCTTGGGACAGGGGGATTCACCCCTCCACTTT. Amino acid sequence: CASSLGQGDSPLHF. The variable domain in full, with the rest retrieved from reference TRBV13 and TRBJ1-6, is AAGVIQSPRHLIKEKRETATLKCYPIPRHDTVYWYQQGPGQDPQFLISFYEKMQSDKGSIPDRFSAQQFSDYHSELNMSSLELGDSALYFCASSLGQGDSPLHFGNGTRLTVT.

The V gene is TRBV5-1, the J gene TRBJ2-5; 16 bases are shared with TRBD2. This CDR3 region has 17 residues. Trimming cost V 3 bases and J 4 bases; bases outside gene matches: 6. CDR1 is SGHRS and CDR2 is YFSETQ in the germline V gene. CDR3 sequence: CASSSSGTSGGGETQYF. The CDR3 DNA reads TGCGCCAGCAGCTCCTCCGGGACTAGCGGGGGGGGAGAGACCCAGTACTTC.

The CDR3 DNA reads as TGTGCCTGGAGTGTACGTAGTGCCTATGGCTACACCTTC. This codes for CAWSVRSAYGYTF. V is TRBV30 and J is TRBJ1-2; D uncertain. Germline assignment: CDR1 GTSNPN and CDR2 SVGIG (reference sequence). V lost 0 bases and J 4 bases, leaving 9 bases between the germline ends. The CDR3 is made up of 13 amino acids.

The chain is built from TRBV29-1 and TRBJ2-4, with TRBD1 as a possible D gene (7 bases). This CDR3 has 12 amino acids. The germline V and J ends were trimmed by 3 bases and 8 bases, with 11 bases remaining between them. The V gene's germline CDR1 is SQVTM and CDR2 ANQGSEA. In nucleotides, the CDR3 is TGCAGCGTTGACAGGGGGGAAGACATTCAGTACTTC. Residues: CSVDRGEDIQYF.

CDR3 DNA sequence: TGTGCCAGCAGCTTACCGGGACAGGGAGGTTCACCCCTCCACTTT. The encoded protein is CASSLPGQGGSPLHF. The chain recombines TRBV7-2 with TRBJ1-6; TRBD1 matches 9 bases. Germline V gives CDR1 SGHTA, CDR2 FQGNSA. The CDR3 loop spans 15 amino acids. The ends lost 2 bases at V and 9 bases at J; junction bases unmatched: 5.

The J gene is TRBJ2-2, the V gene TRBV10-3; unclear D gene. This CDR3 is built from 14 residues. The V gene's germline CDR1 is ENHRY and CDR2 SYGVKD. V lost 7 bases and J 1 base, leaving 10 bases between the germline ends. The CDR3: CAITSTENTGELFF. The CDR3 nucleotides are TGTGCCATCACCTCTACAGAGAACACCGGGGAGCTGTTTTTT.

For the CDR3, the DNA is TGTGCCAGCAGCCCCGGACAGTGGCGCACAGATACGCAGTATTTT. Translation gives CASSPGQWRTDTQYF. The chain uses TRBV28 and TRBJ2-3, with D tentatively TRBD1 (6 bases). The germline V gene encodes CDR1 MDHEN and CDR2 SYDVKM. The V gene lost 6 bases and the J gene lost 1 base, with 14 bases spanning the gap. This CDR3 region has 15 residues.

This chain links TRBV28 with TRBJ1-2; a possible D gene is TRBD1 (5 bases). V was cut by 10 bases and J by 7 bases, with 22 bases left in between. There are 14 residues in the CDR3. Germline V gene sequence: CDR1 MDHEN, CDR2 SYDVKM. In DNA form, the CDR3 reads TGTGCCATAATGTCGGAGGGTCTAAGGGGTGGCTACACCTTC. Amino acids: CAIMSEGLRGGYTF.

For the CDR3, the DNA is TGTGCCAGCAGCTGGGGACAGGGCGGTGAAAAACTGTTTTTT. Amino acids: CASSWGQGGEKLFF. The chain uses TRBV6-5 and TRBJ1-4; 9 bases are a match to TRBD1. The CDR3 totals 14 residues. With V trimmed by 6 bases and J by 7 bases, 6 bases remained unmatched. The germline gives CDR1 MNHEY, CDR2 SVGAGI.

The chain uses TRBV19 and TRBJ2-5, with 11 bases lining up with TRBD2. Looked up from germline, CDR1 is LNHDA and CDR2 is SQIVND (reference sequence). Trimming took 8 bases from V and 5 from J; bases not matched to a gene: 7. This CDR3 contains 14 residues. CDR3 in DNA: TGTGCCAGTGGTCCTAGCGGGGGGCGGGAGACCCAGTACTTC. This encodes CASGPSGGRETQYF. Full variable domain (remainder filled in from reference TRBV19 and TRBJ2-5): DGGITQSPKYLFRKEGQNVTLSCEQNLNHDAMYWYRQDPGQGLRLIYYSQIVNDFQKGDIAEGYSVSREKKESFPLTVTSAQKNPTAFYLCASGPSGGRETQYFGPGTRLLVL.

The chain carries TRBV7-3 and TRBJ2-3, with 7 bases that match TRBD2. CDR3 size: 16 residues. Germline lookup yields CDR1 SGHTA and CDR2 FQGTGA. The trim removed 0 bases at V and 2 bases at J, leaving 5 bases unmatched. CDR3 coding DNA: TGTGCCAGCAGCTTAACGTCAGCGGGGAACACAGATACGCAGTATTTT. Amino acids: CASSLTSAGNTDTQYF.

The chain recombines TRBV29-1 with TRBJ1-5; 7 positions agree with TRBD1. The CDR3 has 12 amino acids. The germline V gene encodes CDR1 SQVTM and CDR2 ANQGSEA. The J segment lost 5 bases and the V segment lost 7 bases, leaving 5 bases of the junction unmatched. The CDR3 nucleotides are TGCAGCGCCGGACAGGCCGATCAGCCCCAGCATTTT. Amino acids: CSAGQADQPQHF.

The gene calls are TRBV5-1 and TRBJ2-7; 10 bases line up with TRBD1. This CDR3 spans 14 amino acids. The V segment lost 0 bases and the J segment 5 bases; nucleotides outside the gene matches: 2. The germline V gene encodes CDR1 SGHRS and CDR2 YFSETQ. The CDR3 region has the DNA TGCGCCAGCAGCTTGGCGGGGACAGGGGACGAGCAGTACTTC. This codes for CASSLAGTGDEQYF.

The rearrangement links TRBV29-1 to TRBJ1-1; 7 nucleotides agree with TRBD1. Trimming took 4 bases from V and 1 from J; bases not matched to a gene: 3. The CDR3 is 13 amino acids. Germline lookup yields CDR1 SQVTM and CDR2 ANQGSEA. CDR3 loop: CSVARQGNTEAFF. DNA of the CDR3: TGCAGCGTTGCTCGACAGGGGAACACTGAAGCTTTCTTT.

The V gene is TRBV7-2, the J gene TRBJ1-5, with D maybe TRBD1 (6 bases). Trimming stripped 3 bases from V and 4 bases from J, with 7 bases between. Germline V gene lookup returns CDR1 SGHTA and CDR2 FQGNSA. This CDR3 comprises 13 residues. Written as DNA, the CDR3 is TGTGCCAGCAGCTTTGACAGGAATCAGCCCCAGCATTTT. Translating it yields CASSFDRNQPQHF.

This clone was seen only once. The chain joins TRBV3-1 (or the pseudogene TRBV3-2) to TRBJ1-1; no definite D call. V was trimmed by 2 bases and J by 4 bases, leaving 8 bases between them. The CDR3 contains 13 residues. Germline CDR1 is LGHDT and CDR2 is YNNKEL (reference sequence). The CDR3 sequence is CASSQRSGTEAFF. The CDR3 DNA is TGTGCCAGCAGCCAAAGATCGGGCACTGAAGCTTTCTTT.

This chain links TRBV29-1 with TRBJ1-1, with D perhaps matching TRBD1 (5 bases). CDR1 and CDR2 from the germline V gene are SQVTM and ANQGSEA. This CDR3 is built from 13 residues. V was pared by 6 bases and J by 0 bases, with 11 bases between. CDR3 amino acids: CSVATGLNTEAFF. CDR3 DNA: TGCAGCGTAGCCACAGGATTGAACACTGAAGCTTTCTTT.

CDR3 in amino acids: CASSLPSRGARTDTQYF. CDR3 DNA sequence: TGTGCCAGCAGTCTTCCATCCCGGGGGGCCCGAACAGATACGCAGTATTTT. This chain joins TRBV28 and TRBJ2-3, with a tentative D call TRBD2 (7 bases). The V gene's germline CDR1 is MDHEN and CDR2 SYDVKM. V was shortened by 5 bases and J by 3 bases, with 21 bases between the two germline ends. CDR3 length: 17 amino acids.

This sequence joins TRBV19 and TRBJ1-1; weak D call: TRBD1 (5 bases). V gave up 1 base and J gave up 0 bases, with 12 bases separating them. The CDR3 runs 16 residues. Germline CDR1 LNHDA, CDR2 SQIVND (reference sequence). The CDR3 nucleotides are TGTGCCAGTAGTATAGGAGACAGCTACATGAACACTGAAGCTTTCTTT. Translation: CASSIGDSYMNTEAFF.

There are a few counts of this clone. The chain has TRBV19 and TRBJ2-1; 8 positions match TRBD2. Germline loops: CDR1 LNHDA, CDR2 SQIVND (reference sequence). The CDR3 consists of 15 residues. Trimming at V came to 3 bases and at J to 4 bases, leaving 5 bases not matched to a gene. The CDR3 loop is CASSIWAGGYNEQFF. DNA of the CDR3: TGTGCCAGTAGTATCTGGGCGGGGGGATACAATGAGCAGTTCTTC.

The chain combines TRBV7-3 with TRBJ1-4; 7 positions agree with TRBD1. The CDR3 loop spans 15 amino acids. Germline values: CDR1 SGHTA, CDR2 FQGTGA. J was trimmed by 8 bases and V by 5 bases; bases with no gene match: 11. The CDR3 coding sequence is TGTGCCAGCAGCCCCACCGGGACAGTGTTAGAAAAACTGTTTTTT. Its protein product is CASSPTGTVLEKLFF.

J is TRBJ1-2 and V is TRBV4-1; 9 bases match TRBD1. Germline V gene lookup returns CDR1 MGHRA and CDR2 YSYEKL. The V gene end was trimmed by 2 bases and the J gene end by 3 bases; junction bases not matched to a gene: 1. This CDR3 region has 14 residues. In nucleotides, the CDR3 is TGCGCCAGCAGCCAACGACAGGGGGACTATGGCTACACCTTC. It codes for CASSQRQGDYGYTF.

The chain carries TRBV6-5 and TRBJ1-2; 8 bases agree with TRBD1. CDR1 is MNHEY, CDR2 SVGAGI, per germline. This CDR3 contains 13 residues. Trimming took 6 bases from V and 6 from J; bases not matched to a gene: 6. For the CDR3, the DNA is TGTGCCAGCAGCCGGGGGACAGGCCATGGCTACACCTTC. Translating gives CASSRGTGHGYTF.